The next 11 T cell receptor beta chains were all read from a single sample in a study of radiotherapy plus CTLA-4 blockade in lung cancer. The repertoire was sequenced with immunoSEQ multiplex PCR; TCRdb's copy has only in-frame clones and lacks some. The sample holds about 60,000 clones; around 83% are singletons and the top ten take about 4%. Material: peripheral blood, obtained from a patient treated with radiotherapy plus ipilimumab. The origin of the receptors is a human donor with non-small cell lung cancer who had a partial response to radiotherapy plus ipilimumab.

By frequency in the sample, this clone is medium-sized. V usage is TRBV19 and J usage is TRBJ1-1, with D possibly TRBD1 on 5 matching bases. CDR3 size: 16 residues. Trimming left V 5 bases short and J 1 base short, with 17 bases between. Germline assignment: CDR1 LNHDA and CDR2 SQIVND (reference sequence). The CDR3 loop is CASSPRQRLRNTEAFF. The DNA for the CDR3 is TGTGCCAGTAGTCCTAGACAGAGACTCCGGAACACTGAAGCTTTCTTT.

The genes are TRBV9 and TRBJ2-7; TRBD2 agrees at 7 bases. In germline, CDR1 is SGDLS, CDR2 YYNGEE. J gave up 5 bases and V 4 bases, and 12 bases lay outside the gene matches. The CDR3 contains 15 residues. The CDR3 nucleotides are TGTGCCAGCAGCATAAGCGGGATCCCTCGAGACGAGCAGTACTTC. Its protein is CASSISGIPRDEQYF.

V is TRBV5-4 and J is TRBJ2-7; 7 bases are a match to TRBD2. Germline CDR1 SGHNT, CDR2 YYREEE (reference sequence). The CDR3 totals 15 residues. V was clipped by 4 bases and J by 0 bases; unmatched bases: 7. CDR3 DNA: TGTGCCAGCAGCCCCGGACTAGTGAGCTCCTACGAGCAGTACTTC. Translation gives CASSPGLVSSYEQYF.

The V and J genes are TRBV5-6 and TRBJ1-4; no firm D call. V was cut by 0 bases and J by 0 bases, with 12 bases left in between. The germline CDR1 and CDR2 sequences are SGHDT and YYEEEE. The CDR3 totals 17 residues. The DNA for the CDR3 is TGTGCCAGCAGCTTGGGAGGCCCGCTAGCAACTAATGAAAAACTGTTTTTT. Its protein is CASSLGGPLATNEKLFF.

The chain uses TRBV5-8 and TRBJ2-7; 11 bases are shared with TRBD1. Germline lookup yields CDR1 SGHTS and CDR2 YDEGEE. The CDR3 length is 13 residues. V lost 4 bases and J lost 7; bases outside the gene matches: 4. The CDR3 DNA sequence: TGTGCCAGCAGCCTCCGGGACAGGGGGGAGCAGTACTTC. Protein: CASSLRDRGEQYF.

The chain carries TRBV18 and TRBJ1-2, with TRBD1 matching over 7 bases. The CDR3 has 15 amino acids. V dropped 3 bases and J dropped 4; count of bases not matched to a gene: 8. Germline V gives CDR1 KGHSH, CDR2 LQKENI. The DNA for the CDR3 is TGTGCCAGCTCACCCTTAGGACAGGAATCCTATGGCTACACCTTC. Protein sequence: CASSPLGQESYGYTF.

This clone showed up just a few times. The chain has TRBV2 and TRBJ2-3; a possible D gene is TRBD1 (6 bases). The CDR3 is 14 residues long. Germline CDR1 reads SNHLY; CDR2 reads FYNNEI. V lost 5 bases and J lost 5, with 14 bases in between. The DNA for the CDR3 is TGTGCCAGCAGTTTTCAGGGGATGGGAGATACGCAGTATTTT. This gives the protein CASSFQGMGDTQYF.

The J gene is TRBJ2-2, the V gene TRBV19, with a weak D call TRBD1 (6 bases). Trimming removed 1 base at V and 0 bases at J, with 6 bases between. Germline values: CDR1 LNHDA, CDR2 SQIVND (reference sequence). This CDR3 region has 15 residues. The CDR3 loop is CASSIGTANTGELFF. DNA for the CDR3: TGTGCCAGTAGTATAGGGACAGCGAACACCGGGGAGCTGTTTTTT.

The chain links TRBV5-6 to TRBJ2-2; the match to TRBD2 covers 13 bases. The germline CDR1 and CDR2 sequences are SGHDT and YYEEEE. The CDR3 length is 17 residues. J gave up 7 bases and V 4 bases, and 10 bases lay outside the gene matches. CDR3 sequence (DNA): TGTGCCAGCAGCGAGGGACTAGCGGGACCCTTTGGCGGGGAGCTGTTTTTT. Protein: CASSEGLAGPFGGELFF.

In DNA form, the CDR3 reads TGTGCCAGCACCAATACAGTCCCAACTAATGAAAAACTGTTTTTT. It specifies CASTNTVPTNEKLFF. The chain combines TRBV27 with TRBJ1-4, with D unresolved. The germline V gene has CDR1 MNHEY and CDR2 SMNVEV (reference sequence). The V gene lost 7 bases and the J gene lost 0 bases, with 12 bases spanning the gap. The CDR3 is 15 residues long. Variable domain in full (rest from reference TRBV27 and TRBJ1-4): EAQVTQNPRYLITVTGKKLTVTCSQNMNHEYMSWYRQDPGLGLRQIYYSMNVEVTDKGDVPEGYKVSRKEKRNFPLILESPSPNQTSLYFCASTNTVPTNEKLFFGSGTQLSVL.

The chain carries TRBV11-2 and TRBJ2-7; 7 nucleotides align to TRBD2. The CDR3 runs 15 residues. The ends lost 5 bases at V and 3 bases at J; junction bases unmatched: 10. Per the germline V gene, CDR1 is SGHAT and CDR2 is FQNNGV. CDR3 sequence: CASSPRGAGYYEQYF. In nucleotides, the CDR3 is TGTGCCAGCAGCCCCCGGGGAGCGGGGTACTACGAGCAGTACTTC.